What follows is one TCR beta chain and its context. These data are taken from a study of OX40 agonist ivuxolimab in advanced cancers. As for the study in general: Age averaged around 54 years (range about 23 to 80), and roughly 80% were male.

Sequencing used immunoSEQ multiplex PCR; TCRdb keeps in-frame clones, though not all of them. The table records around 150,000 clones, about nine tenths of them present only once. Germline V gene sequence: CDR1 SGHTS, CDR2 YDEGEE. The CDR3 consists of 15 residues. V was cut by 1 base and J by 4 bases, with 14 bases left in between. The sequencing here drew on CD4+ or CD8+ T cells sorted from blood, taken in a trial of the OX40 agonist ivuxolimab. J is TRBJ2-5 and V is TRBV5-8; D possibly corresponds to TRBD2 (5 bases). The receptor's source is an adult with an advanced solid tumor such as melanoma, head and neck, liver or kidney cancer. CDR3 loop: CASSLSSGSRETQYF. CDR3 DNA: TGTGCCAGCAGCTTGTCGTCGGGGTCGCGAGAGACCCAGTACTTC.